This TCR beta chain was profiled in a study of CXCR3-negative and CXCR3-positive naive CD8 T cells. General study results and limits: Higher TRB CDR3 hydrophobicity marked CXCR3-positive naive cells relative to CXCR3-negative naive cells. Unlike memory cells, which differed, naive CXCR3-negative and CXCR3-positive cells had similar TRBV-TRBJ usage.

CD45RO-CCR7+CD27+CD95- defined naive CD8+ T cells. Germline CDR1 reads MDHEN; CDR2 reads SYDVKM. This CDR3 has 12 amino acids. TRB cDNA was prepared as libraries by UMI-labeled 5' RACE. TCRdb reprocessed the 5' RACE reads and keeps a single row for each CDR3 protein, giving no DNA. Its table lists about 50,000 distinct CDR3 sequences. On this clonotype: No antigen is known for it.

Sequencing was done on a sample of naive CXCR3+ CD8+ T cells from blood. As to subset: CD45RO-CCR7+CD27+CD95- naive CD8+ T cells expressing CXCR3 (TNR3+). The J gene is TRBJ2-5, the V gene TRBV28; TCRdb indicates TRBD1, and absent DNA this call remains unverified. The sequence derives from a human donor in good health. Some clones in this sample may be carry-over from other donors' samples. The CDR3 here is CASRGGRETQYF.